This T cell receptor (beta chain) was documented in a study of blood T cell repertoires in COVID-19. Study-level information: Acute and convalescent COVID-19 samples came from the United States, Italy and Spain. Sample material is recorded as cDNA or gDNA derived from T cells, B-cell-depleted T cells, or PBMCs.

In the authors' methods: For nucleated cells, counts were estimated from reference gene primer amplification. The repertoire was sequenced with immunoSEQ multiplex PCR; TCRdb's copy has only in-frame clones and lacks some. The V and J calls and clone size were taken over from that table, and D and trimming were inferred from the DNA. The data show about 260,000 clones, roughly 87% seen once. This clone occurred a few times. V lost 3 bases and J lost 1; bases outside the gene matches: 2. Germline assignment: CDR1 MDHEN and CDR2 SYDVKM. The CDR3 runs 16 residues. The chain has TRBV28 and TRBJ2-2; 10 nucleotides match TRBD2. The TCR was taken from a human donor in a cohort sampled during active COVID-19. The sequencing input was peripheral blood. The CDR3 reads CASSFSGRGNTGELFF. The CDR3 DNA follows: TGTGCCAGCAGTTTCAGCGGGAGGGGGAACACCGGGGAGCTGTTTTTT.